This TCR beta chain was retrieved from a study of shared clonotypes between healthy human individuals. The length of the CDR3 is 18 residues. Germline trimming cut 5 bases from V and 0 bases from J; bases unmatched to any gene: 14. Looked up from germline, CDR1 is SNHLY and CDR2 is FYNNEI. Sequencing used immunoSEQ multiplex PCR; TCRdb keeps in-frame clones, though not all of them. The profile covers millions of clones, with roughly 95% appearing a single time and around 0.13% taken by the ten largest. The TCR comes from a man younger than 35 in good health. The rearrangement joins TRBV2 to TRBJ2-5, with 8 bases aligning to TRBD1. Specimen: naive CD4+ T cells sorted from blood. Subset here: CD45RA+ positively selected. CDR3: CASSSTETGAMYQETQYF. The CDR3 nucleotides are TGTGCCAGCAGTAGCACAGAGACAGGGGCTATGTACCAAGAGACCCAGTACTTC.